This T cell receptor (beta chain) stems from a study of identical twins. General study points: The study reached conclusions through statistical analysis that was cross-sectional, not following the same donors. Twin-shared out-of-frame alpha sequences were enriched for low generation probability.

The table lists this clonotype with a count of one. Its antigen is not known. Germline values: CDR1 ENHRY, CDR2 SYGVKD. The CDR3 runs to 13 residues. The V and J ends lost 6 bases and 1 base respectively, with 9 bases between them. TCRdb recomputed calls from the 5' RACE reads with MiXCR, one row per CDR3 protein. The sample carries 510,000 or so distinct CDR3 sequences, over 12% recorded once. The same data also contributed to another study, on yellow fever vaccine responses in identical twins.

The rearrangement links TRBV10-3 to TRBJ2-5; TRBD2 might be the D (6 bases). Specimen: CD4+ T cells sorted from blood. This receptor was obtained from a woman younger than 30 in good health. CDR3 residues: CAIRPGVQETQYF. The DNA of the CDR3 is TGTGCCATCAGGCCGGGGGTCCAAGAGACCCAGTACTTC.